This passage covers 21 T cell receptor beta chains from one sample sequenced in a study of Graves' ophthalmopathy and Graves' hyperthyroidism. Amplified material comprised TCR beta CDR3 regions derived from RNA transcripts. RT-PCR was first run with HTBI primers, then multiplex PCR in a second round. TCRdb redid the calling of the multiplex PCR reads with MiXCR, one entry per CDR3 protein. The table has over a million distinct CDR3 sequences, 35% to 40% seen once; the top ten hold over 8.5%. Material: peripheral blood or thyroid tissue (not recorded which). These receptors all come from an adult man with Graves' hyperthyroidism.

This clonotype turned up a few times. This chain uses TRBV9 with TRBJ2-2, with a tentative D call TRBD2 (5 bases). V lost 7 bases and J 6 bases, leaving 10 bases between the germline ends. Germline V lookup: CDR1 SGDLS, CDR2 YYNGEE. This CDR3 has 12 amino acids. Written as DNA, the CDR3 is TGTGCCAGCGAAGCGGTCCCCGGGGAGCTGTTTTTT. Translated: CASEAVPGELFF. The whole variable domain, remainder taken from reference TRBV9 and TRBJ2-2, is DSGVTQTPKHLITATGQRVTLRCSPRSGDLSVYWYQQSLDQGLQFLIQYYNGEERAKGNILERFSAQQFPDLHSELNLSSLELGDSALYFCASEAVPGELFFGEGSRLTVL.

The chain uses TRBV18 and TRBJ2-2; 9 nucleotides align to TRBD1. Germline-derived CDR1 and CDR2 are KGHSH and LQKENI. The CDR3 runs to 18 residues. J lost 9 bases, V lost 1 base, and 15 bases had no gene match. The CDR3 nucleotides read TGTGCCAGCTCACCACGTGCCGGGACAGGGTCCCTGAGCCGGGAGCTGTTTTTT. Its protein product is CASSPRAGTGSLSRELFF.

This clonotype was detected a few times. The CDR3 protein is CASSLLEGVLQETQYF. For the CDR3, the DNA is TGTGCCAGCAGTTTACTCGAGGGGGTCCTTCAAGAGACCCAGTACTTC. This chain links TRBV12-3 or TRBV12-4 with TRBJ2-5; D possibly corresponds to TRBD1 (6 bases). The CDR3 contains 16 residues. The V end lost 2 bases, the J end lost 2 bases, and 15 bases lay between the germline ends.

This clonotype was detected ten times or more. The J gene is TRBJ2-5, the V gene TRBV20-1; 8 bases are shared with TRBD2. Germline V lookup: CDR1 DFQATT, CDR2 SNEGSKA (reference sequence). V shed 6 bases and J 5 bases; nucleotides not matched to a gene: 5. The CDR3 is made up of 12 amino acids. The CDR3 reads CSASPGGETQYF. The DNA of the CDR3 is TGCAGTGCCAGCCCGGGAGGGGAGACCCAGTACTTC.

This sequence joins TRBV7-8 and TRBJ2-2; 11 nucleotides align to TRBD1. This CDR3 region has 16 residues. The V gene's germline CDR1 is SGHVS and CDR2 FQNEAQ. The trim removed 6 bases at V and 6 bases at J, leaving 9 bases unmatched. CDR3 sequence (DNA): TGTGCCAGCAGGTCTGGGACAGGGGGAATAGCCGGGGAGCTGTTTTTT. Amino acids: CASRSGTGGIAGELFF.

This clonotype was seen just once. The rearrangement joins TRBV19 to TRBJ1-5; the D is unclear. Per germline, CDR1 LNHDA and CDR2 SQIVND (reference sequence). CDR3 length equals 13 residues. V was pared by 7 bases and J by 4 bases, with 11 bases between. The DNA for the CDR3 is TGTGCCAGTAAAATTGGCTGGAATCAGCCCCAGCATTTT. Residues: CASKIGWNQPQHF.

Concerning this clonotype: This may be a read error, as it is one base from a much larger clone. The chain couples TRBV7-2 to TRBJ2-5, with D hard to call. The CDR3 runs 12 residues. The germline CDR1 and CDR2 sequences are SGHTA and FQGNSA. The CDR3: CASESPQETRYF. The CDR3 coding sequence is TGTGCCAGCGAATCGCCCCAAGAGACCCGGTACTTC.

This clonotype was seen a handful of times. The J gene is TRBJ2-7, the V gene TRBV7-2; 8 bases are a match to TRBD1. This CDR3 contains 15 residues. The J segment lost 9 bases and the V segment lost 1 base, leaving 11 bases of the junction unmatched. Germline lookup yields CDR1 SGHTA and CDR2 FQGNSA. The CDR3 nucleotides read TGTGCCAGCAGCTTAGGGACAGGGTTCAATCAGGGGCAGTACTTC. It yields the protein CASSLGTGFNQGQYF.

The V and J genes are TRBV7-2 and TRBJ1-2; TRBD1 might be the D (6 bases). This CDR3 comprises 15 residues. The V gene lost 10 bases and the J gene lost 0 bases, with 18 bases spanning the gap. Germline V gene lookup returns CDR1 SGHTA and CDR2 FQGNSA. CDR3 residues: CATSHQGLANYGYTF. As DNA, the CDR3 is TGTGCCACCTCACACCAGGGGTTGGCTAACTATGGCTACACCTTC.

The J gene is TRBJ2-7, the V gene TRBV9; no firm D call. The CDR3 is 14 amino acids. V was pared by 5 bases and J by 4 bases, with 16 bases between. Germline V gene sequence: CDR1 SGDLS, CDR2 YYNGEE. CDR3 amino acids: CASSPRSMGYEQYF. In DNA, the CDR3 is TGTGCCAGCAGTCCTCGGTCAATGGGTTACGAGCAGTACTTC.

As regards this clonotype: A much larger clone sits a single nucleotide away, making a read error possible. The rearrangement uses TRBV20-1 and TRBJ2-7; tentative D call: TRBD1 (6 bases). This CDR3 region has 14 residues. Germline-derived CDR1 and CDR2 are DFQATT and SNEGSKA (reference sequence). In nucleotides, the CDR3 is TGCAGTGCCACCGCCCCGGACAGAGGGCACGAGCAGCACTTC. Its protein is CSATAPDRGHEQHF.

For this clonotype: This could be a read error, since a much larger clone is one nucleotide away. The chain couples TRBV20-1 to TRBJ1-6; possibly TRBD1 for D (6 bases). V dropped 5 bases and J dropped 5 bases, with 16 bases sitting between them. This CDR3 has 15 residues. From germline, CDR1 is DFQATT and CDR2 SNEGSKA (reference sequence). CDR3 DNA sequence: TGCAGTGCTGCCCCGAACAGGGCGAATAATTCACCCCTCCACTTT. Amino acids: CSAAPNRANNSPLHF.

V usage is TRBV9 and J usage is TRBJ1-6, with D tentatively TRBD1 (5 bases). From germline, CDR1 is SGDLS and CDR2 YYNGEE. The CDR3 length is 17 residues. The ends were cut back, 0 bases at V and 9 bases at J, with 19 bases in the middle. The CDR3, as DNA: TGTGCCAGCAGCGTAGATTTGGGGCAGGGCATACGTTCACCCCTCCACTTT. It encodes CASSVDLGQGIRSPLHF. Variable domain in full (rest from reference TRBV9 and TRBJ1-6): DSGVTQTPKHLITATGQRVTLRCSPRSGDLSVYWYQQSLDQGLQFLIQYYNGEERAKGNILERFSAQQFPDLHSELNLSSLELGDSALYFCASSVDLGQGIRSPLHFGNGTRLTVT.

This clonotype appeared many times. The CDR3 sequence: CASDSLSSYEQYF. The CDR3 region has the DNA TGTGCCAGCGACAGTCTGAGCTCCTACGAGCAGTACTTC. The J gene is TRBJ2-7, the V gene TRBV6-1, with D possibly being TRBD1 (5 bases). The CDR3 length is 13 residues. V lost 8 bases and J 0 bases, leaving 11 bases between the germline ends. Germline values: CDR1 MNHNS, CDR2 SASEGT.

For this clonotype: It may be a read error: a sequence one base away is much more abundant. The V and J genes are TRBV9 and TRBJ1-2; D call uncertain. The CDR3 loop spans 15 amino acids. V shed 4 bases and J shed 7 bases, with 20 bases lying between them. In germline, CDR1 is SGDLS, CDR2 YYNGEE. The CDR3 loop is CASSPDPADHTGYTF. In DNA form, the CDR3 reads TGTGCCAGCAGCCCAGATCCCGCCGACCACACTGGCTACACCTTC.

The CDR3 here is CAISGARDFTEAFF. CDR3 nucleotides: TGTGCCATCAGTGGCGCCAGGGACTTCACTGAAGCTTTCTTT. The chain uses TRBV10-3 and TRBJ1-1; tentatively, D is TRBD1 (5 bases). The CDR3 has 14 residues. Trimming took 4 bases from V and 4 from J, leaving 13 bases between them. Looked up from germline, CDR1 is ENHRY and CDR2 is SYGVKD.

V is TRBV7-8 and J is TRBJ2-7, with D tentatively TRBD1 or TRBD2 (6 bases each). Germline V CDR1 and CDR2: SGHVS, FQNEAQ. The CDR3 consists of 13 residues. Trimming stripped 5 bases from V and 9 bases from J, with 17 bases between. Written as DNA, the CDR3 is TGTGCCAGCAGCGGGACTTGGGGGCCCTGGCAGTACTTC. This codes for CASSGTWGPWQYF.

The chain combines TRBV5-8 with TRBJ2-5; perhaps TRBD2 as D (5 bases). Germline lookup yields CDR1 SGHTS and CDR2 YDEGEE. CDR3 length: 11 residues. CDR3 coding DNA: TGTGCTAGCCCGGGGCAAGAGACCCAGTACTTC. It encodes CASPGQETQYF.

The chain carries TRBV29-1 and TRBJ1-2; tentatively, D is TRBD1 (6 bases). Germline V gene sequence: CDR1 SQVTM, CDR2 ANQGSEA. This CDR3 has 12 amino acids. This chain's CDR3 is CSASRGAGGYTF. CDR3 sequence (DNA): TGCAGTGCAAGCCGGGGGGCTGGTGGCTACACCTTC.

With respect to this clonotype: A much larger clone differs from this one at a single base, so this may be a read error. The CDR3 loop is CASSLGGLYYGYTF. DNA for the CDR3: TGTGCCAGCAGCTTAGGGGGGCTGTACTATGGCTACACCTTC. J is TRBJ1-2 and V is TRBV7-2; D is possibly TRBD1 (6 bases). Trimming removed 1 base at V and 3 bases at J, with 9 bases between. Germline V lookup: CDR1 SGHTA, CDR2 FQGNSA. This CDR3 is built from 14 residues.

This clonotype has ten or more counts. The genes are TRBV11-2 and TRBJ2-7; 8 nucleotides match TRBD1. Germline values: CDR1 SGHAT, CDR2 FQNNGV. This CDR3 comprises 15 residues. The ends lost 3 bases at V and 5 bases at J; junction bases unmatched: 9. DNA for the CDR3: TGTGCCAGCAGCTTTCACGACAGGGGTGGCGACGAGCAGTACTTC. Protein sequence: CASSFHDRGGDEQYF. Supplemented by reference TRBV11-2 and TRBJ2-7, the full variable domain reads EAGVAQSPRYKIIEKRQSVAFWCNPISGHATLYWYQQILGQGPKLLIQFQNNGVVDDSQLPKDRFSAERLKGVDSTLKIQPAKLEDSAVYLCASSFHDRGGDEQYFGPGTRLTVT.